The next 18 T cell receptor beta chains were all read from a single sample in a study of cytomegalovirus exposure and HLA in healthy donors. The PCR used 60 Vbeta and 13 Jbeta primers. The repertoire was sequenced with immunoSEQ multiplex PCR; TCRdb's copy has only in-frame clones and lacks some. The data show under 250,000 clones, over 80% seen once. What was sequenced was PBMCs. Receptors were obtained from a boy aged 2 to 10 in good health and CMV-seronegative.

This clone was detected only once. The V call is TRBV7-8, the J call TRBJ2-2, with 10 bases aligning to TRBD2. CDR1 and CDR2 from the germline V gene are SGHVS and FQNEAQ. The V and J ends lost 3 bases and 7 bases, in that order; junction bases with no gene match: 8. The CDR3 extends over 16 amino acids. In DNA form, the CDR3 reads TGTGCCAGCAGCTTTGGGACTAGCGCCCGTCACGGGGAGCTGTTTTTT. Translating it yields CASSFGTSARHGELFF.

Details on this clone: At one end, the junction sequence differs from germline, possibly due to a read error. V usage is TRBV4-1 and J usage is TRBJ2-1, with D perhaps TRBD2 (6 bases). CDR1 and CDR2 from the germline V gene are MGHRA and YSYEKL. This CDR3 comprises 14 residues. The CDR3 here is CASSQDRYGTGRIF. The CDR3 bases are TGCGCCAGCAGCCAAGACCGATACGGGACTGGCAGGATCTTC.

This clone was picked up a small number of times. The V and J genes are TRBV6-5 and TRBJ2-1; 8 bases fit TRBD2. Germline V gene data show CDR1 as MNHEY and CDR2 as SVGAGI. Trimming took 2 bases from V and 2 from J; bases not matched to a gene: 2. The CDR3 consists of 15 residues. For the CDR3, the DNA is TGTGCCAGCAGTTACGGGCGGGGGGCCTACAATGAGCAGTTCTTC. This encodes CASSYGRGAYNEQFF.

The chain uses TRBV6-1 and TRBJ2-3, with 14 bases lining up with TRBD2. V lost 1 base, J lost 6 bases, and 6 bases stayed unmatched. The germline gives CDR1 MNHNS, CDR2 SASEGT. This CDR3 has 17 residues. CDR3 amino acids: CASSEGLAGGLFDTQYF. CDR3 nucleotide sequence: TGTGCCAGCAGTGAAGGACTAGCGGGAGGGTTGTTCGATACGCAGTATTTT.

The chain employs TRBV21-1 and TRBJ2-3; the table assigns TRBD1, which was not confirmed against the DNA. TRBV21-1 is designated a pseudogene. This CDR3 spans 14 amino acids. The DNA of the CDR3 is TGTGCCAGCAGCAAAGAGGGACAGGCCCCTTATGAGTATTTT. Encoded protein: CASSKEGQAPYEYF.

This chain uses TRBV10-2 with TRBJ1-4; D may be TRBD1 (5 bases). The CDR3 totals 16 residues. Germline CDR1 is WSHSY and CDR2 is SAAADI. V was cut by 2 bases and J by 6 bases, with 16 bases left in between. CDR3 sequence (DNA): TGCGCCAGCAGTGAGCCTCCGGGACTTTCTGATGAAAAACTGTTTTTT. It codes for CASSEPPGLSDEKLFF.

The CDR3 coding sequence is TGCGCCAGCAGCCCCCGAGGGTCAAGCGCTTATGAGCAGTTCTTC. Amino acids: CASSPRGSSAYEQFF. The J gene is TRBJ2-1, the V gene TRBV4-1; the D gene is possibly TRBD2 (5 bases). V was cut by 4 bases and J by 8 bases, with 18 bases left in between. This CDR3 comprises 15 residues. Germline values: CDR1 MGHRA, CDR2 YSYEKL.

This chain connects TRBV7-9 to TRBJ2-7; 12 bases agree with TRBD1. This CDR3 spans 15 amino acids. Germline V gives CDR1 SEHNR, CDR2 FQNEAQ (reference sequence). V shed 1 base, J shed 7 bases, and the junction held 5 bases outside the gene matches. CDR3 in DNA: TGTGCCAGCAGCTTAGTCCGGGACAGGGGGCTTGAGCAGTACTTC. It specifies CASSLVRDRGLEQYF.

The chain links TRBV5-4 to TRBJ2-7; 7 bases are a match to TRBD2. Trimming cost V 0 bases and J 6 bases; bases outside gene matches: 3. Germline V gene data show CDR1 as SGHNT and CDR2 as YYREEE (reference sequence). This CDR3 comprises 13 residues. CDR3 sequence: CASSLESGVEQYF. The CDR3 DNA reads as TGTGCCAGCAGCTTGGAGAGCGGGGTCGAGCAGTACTTC.

V gene TRBV9 combines with J gene TRBJ2-1, with 7 nucleotides matching TRBD1. This CDR3 contains 17 residues. V was clipped by 2 bases and J by 5 bases; unmatched bases: 13. Germline values: CDR1 SGDLS, CDR2 YYNGEE. CDR3: CASSVPLVGTVNNEQFF. DNA for the CDR3: TGTGCCAGCAGCGTCCCTTTAGTGGGGACAGTAAACAATGAGCAGTTCTTC.

This rearrangement joins TRBV30 to TRBJ2-7; TRBD2 aligns across 12 bases. Germline CDR1 GTSNPN, CDR2 SVGIG (reference sequence). The length of the CDR3 is 14 residues. Trimming took 2 bases from V and 7 from J; bases not matched to a gene: 6. For the CDR3, the DNA is TGTGCCTGGAGTCGGACTAGCGGGGCAGGGGAGCAGTACTTC. Translated: CAWSRTSGAGEQYF.

In this sample, this clone turned up once. The chain couples TRBV25-1 to TRBJ2-7; 9 positions agree with TRBD1. The CDR3 consists of 15 residues. Germline V gene lookup returns CDR1 MGHDK and CDR2 SYGVNS. After removal of 3 bases from V and 3 bases from J, the junction contained 6 bases not matched to a gene. CDR3 residues: CASSEEDRGHYEQYF. Written as DNA, the CDR3 is TGTGCCAGCAGTGAGGAGGACAGGGGACACTACGAGCAGTACTTC.

This chain uses TRBV11-2 with TRBJ1-5; D gene unclear. CDR3 length: 15 amino acids. Germline V lookup: CDR1 SGHAT, CDR2 FQNNGV. Trimming stripped 5 bases from V and 1 base from J, with 12 bases between. CDR3 sequence: CASSLGGWSNQPQHF. CDR3 nucleotides: TGTGCCAGCAGCCTCGGCGGGTGGAGCAATCAGCCCCAGCATTTT. Full variable domain (remainder filled in from reference TRBV11-2 and TRBJ1-5): EAGVAQSPRYKIIEKRQSVAFWCNPISGHATLYWYQQILGQGPKLLIQFQNNGVVDDSQLPKDRFSAERLKGVDSTLKIQPAKLEDSAVYLCASSLGGWSNQPQHFGDGTRLSIL.

There are a few counts of this clone. The rearrangement uses TRBV6-5 and TRBJ2-7; no firm D call. Per the germline V gene, CDR1 is MNHEY and CDR2 is SVGAGI. Trimming shortened V by 2 bases and J by 5 bases, and 4 bases separated the two germline ends. The CDR3 runs to 11 residues. CDR3 region: CASSYVNEQYF. The DNA for the CDR3 is TGTGCCAGCAGTTACGTAAACGAGCAGTACTTC.

The J gene is TRBJ2-7, the V gene TRBV7-9, with D possibly TRBD1 on 6 matching bases. CDR1 and CDR2 from the germline V gene are SEHNR and FQNEAQ (reference sequence). The CDR3 is 14 amino acids. V was shortened by 4 bases and J by 2 bases, with 12 bases between the two germline ends. CDR3 loop: CASSSMDRAYEQYF. CDR3 bases: TGTGCCAGCAGCTCTATGGACAGAGCCTACGAGCAGTACTTC.

The V call is TRBV7-2, the J call TRBJ2-5; D uncertain. Germline V gives CDR1 SGHTA, CDR2 FQGNSA. This CDR3 has 13 amino acids. The germline V and J ends were trimmed by 3 bases and 2 bases, with 7 bases remaining between them. For the CDR3, the DNA is TGTGCCAGCAGCTTCGCACTACAAGAGACCCAGTACTTC. It specifies CASSFALQETQYF.

This sequence joins TRBV19 and TRBJ2-1; TRBD2 agrees at 8 bases. The CDR3 runs 14 residues. The germline V gene encodes CDR1 LNHDA and CDR2 SQIVND (reference sequence). Trimming cost V 4 bases and J 6 bases; bases outside gene matches: 5. CDR3 nucleotides: TGTGCCAGTAGTAAGGGACTAGATGTCAATGAGCAGTTCTTC. This sequence encodes CASSKGLDVNEQFF.

The chain uses TRBV18 and TRBJ2-5, with D possibly TRBD1 on 5 matching bases. Germline loops: CDR1 KGHSH, CDR2 LQKENI. The CDR3 extends over 15 amino acids. Trimming left V 0 bases short and J 0 bases short, with 8 bases between. This CDR3 reads CASSPPGQYQETQYF. CDR3 sequence (DNA): TGTGCCAGCTCACCACCGGGGCAGTACCAAGAGACCCAGTACTTC.